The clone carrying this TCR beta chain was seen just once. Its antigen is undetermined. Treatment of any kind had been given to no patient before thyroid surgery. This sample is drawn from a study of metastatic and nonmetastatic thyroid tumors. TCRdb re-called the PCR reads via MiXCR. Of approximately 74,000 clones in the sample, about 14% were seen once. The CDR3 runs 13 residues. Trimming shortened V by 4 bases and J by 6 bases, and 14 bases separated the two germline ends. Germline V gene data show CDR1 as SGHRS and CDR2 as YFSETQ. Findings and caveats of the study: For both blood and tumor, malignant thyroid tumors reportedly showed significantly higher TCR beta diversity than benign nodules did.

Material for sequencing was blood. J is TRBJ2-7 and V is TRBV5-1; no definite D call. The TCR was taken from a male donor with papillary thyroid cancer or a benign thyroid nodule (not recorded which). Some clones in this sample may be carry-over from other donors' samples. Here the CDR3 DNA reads TGCGCCAGCAGCCAGGAATTAGGGTCCGAGCAGTACTTC. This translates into CASSQELGSEQYF.